A selection of T cell receptor beta chains follows, all from one sample in a study of radiotherapy plus CTLA-4 blockade in lung cancer. Generated by immunoSEQ multiplex PCR, the TCRdb table keeps only in-frame clones and is missing some. The table shows about 97,000 clones, with roughly 74% occurring only once. Sequencing used peripheral blood, obtained from a patient treated with radiotherapy plus ipilimumab. The source of these receptors is a human donor with non-small cell lung cancer who had a partial response to radiotherapy plus ipilimumab. Some clones in this sample may be carry-over from other donors' samples. The CDR3 runs from the conserved cysteine through the conserved F or W. A D gene is named only where the DNA matches it firmly. Only some rows state a clone size, as once, few, many or a class for expanded clones.

abundance,d_gene,j_gene,v_gene,CDR3aa,CDR3nt
-,-,TRBJ2-1,TRBV18,CASSPMAGSYNEQFF,TGTGCCAGCTCACCGATGGCGGGCTCCTACAATGAGCAGTTCTTC
-,TRBD1,TRBJ2-2,TRBV14,CASSHALRGRSGELFF,TGTGCCAGCAGCCATGCGCTCAGGGGGCGCTCCGGGGAGCTGTTTTTT
-,-,TRBJ2-5,TRBV27,CASSSIRDSRRYF,TGTGCCAGCAGTTCTATTCGGGATAGCCGGCGGTACTTC
-,TRBD2,TRBJ2-3,TRBV4-2,CASSQDVASGEADTQYF,TGTGCCAGCAGCCAAGATGTGGCTAGCGGGGAAGCAGATACGCAGTATTTT
-,TRBD1,TRBJ2-3,TRBV5-1,CASSLITGGGTDTQYF,TGCGCCAGCAGCTTAATAACAGGGGGCGGCACAGATACGCAGTATTTT
once,TRBD1,TRBJ2-3,TRBV27,CASSRRDRGSADTQYF,TGTGCCAGCAGTAGAAGGGACAGGGGGAGCGCAGATACGCAGTATTTT
-,TRBD1,TRBJ1-4,TRBV5-1,CASSADRVRDEKLFF,TGCGCCAGCAGCGCGGACAGGGTCAGAGATGAAAAACTGTTTTTT
-,-,TRBJ2-3,TRBV5-1,CASSLTTTADTQYF,TGCGCCAGCAGCTTGACCACTACGGCGGATACGCAGTATTTT
-,-,TRBJ2-5,TRBV19,CAGTARHGETQYF,TGTGCCGGCACCGCCAGACACGGAGAGACCCAGTACTTC
-,-,TRBJ2-3,TRBV7-2,CASSLILALSDTQYF,TGTGCCAGCAGCTTGATCCTAGCTCTGTCAGATACGCAGTATTTT
-,-,TRBJ2-7,TRBV9,CASSVVANTYEQYF,TGTGCCAGCAGCGTAGTAGCGAATACCTACGAGCAGTACTTC
-,TRBD2,TRBJ2-1,TRBV7-2,CASSLPELAGGALEQFF,TGTGCCAGCAGCTTACCGGAACTAGCGGGGGGGGCTCTGGAGCAGTTCTTC
-,-,TRBJ2-3,TRBV27,CASSPRGRGIADTQYF,TGTGCCAGCAGTCCGAGGGGCCGGGGGATCGCAGATACGCAGTATTTT
-,-,TRBJ1-2,TRBV4-3,CASSQLISASGYTF,TGCGCCAGCAGCCAGCTAATCTCTGCGAGCGGCTACACCTTC
-,TRBD2,TRBJ2-7,TRBV2,CASSEGSGGSYEQYF,TGTGCCAGCAGTGAGGGGAGCGGGGGGAGTTACGAGCAGTACTTC
-,-,TRBJ2-2,TRBV19,CASSLYTRRSGELFF,TGTGCCAGTAGTCTTTACACTAGAAGGTCCGGGGAGCTGTTTTTT
once,TRBD1,TRBJ1-2,TRBV9,CASSVGRTGDGYTF,TGTGCCAGCAGCGTAGGCCGGACAGGGGATGGCTACACCTTC
-,TRBD2,TRBJ2-3,TRBV18,CASSPEAGTDTQYF,TGTGCCAGCTCACCAGAAGCGGGAACAGATACGCAGTATTTT
-,-,TRBJ2-7,TRBV28,CASSLGGSSYEQYF,TGTGCCAGCAGTTTAGGAGGGAGCTCCTACGAGCAGTACTTC
-,-,TRBJ1-1,TRBV6-5,CASSERRAGEAFF,TGTGCCAGCAGTGAAAGGAGGGCCGGGGAAGCTTTCTTT
-,TRBD2,TRBJ2-3,TRBV5-6,CASSFPTSGGTDTQYF,TGTGCCAGCAGCTTTCCGACTAGCGGGGGCACAGATACGCAGTATTTT
-,-,TRBJ2-5,TRBV7-9,CASSRSGGIQETQYF,TGTGCCAGCAGCCGTTCAGGGGGGATACAAGAGACCCAGTACTTC
-,TRBD2,TRBJ2-5,TRBV18,CASSPGLAGGVSQETQYF,TGTGCCAGCTCACCCGGACTAGCGGGGGGAGTGAGCCAAGAGACCCAGTACTTC
-,TRBD1,TRBJ2-1,TRBV29-1,CSVGTGTGPYNEQFF,TGCAGCGTTGGTACTGGGACAGGGCCTTACAATGAGCAGTTCTTC
-,-,TRBJ1-5,TRBV7-9,CASSFSPAGGNQPQHF,TGTGCCAGCAGCTTTTCACCCGCAGGAGGGAATCAGCCCCAGCATTTT
-,-,TRBJ1-4,TRBV10-2,CASSYSGGRNEKLFF,TGTGCCAGCAGTTACTCGGGAGGGAGGAATGAAAAACTGTTTTTT
few,TRBD2,TRBJ2-3,TRBV11-3,CASSLRLAVTDTQYF,TGTGCCAGCAGCCTTCGACTAGCGGTCACAGATACGCAGTATTTT
-,-,TRBJ1-5,TRBV6-5,CASTQWSLVEPQHF,TGTGCCAGCACCCAATGGAGCTTGGTGGAGCCCCAGCATTTT
-,-,TRBJ2-3,TRBV7-3,CASSLTGGTDTQYF,TGTGCCAGCAGCTTAACAGGGGGCACAGATACGCAGTATTTT
-,TRBD1,TRBJ1-2,TRBV29-1,CSVATGAPNYGYTF,TGCAGCGTTGCCACAGGGGCCCCTAACTATGGCTACACCTTC
-,TRBD2,TRBJ2-2,TRBV30,CAWSVTRSGLNTGELFF,TGTGCCTGGAGTGTGACGCGTAGCGGGTTGAACACCGGGGAGCTGTTTTTT
-,TRBD2,TRBJ2-3,TRBV7-8,CASRTSGVNTDTQYF,TGTGCCAGCCGGACTAGCGGGGTAAACACAGATACGCAGTATTTT
few,-,TRBJ1-5,TRBV28,CASRYSNQPQHF,TGTGCCAGCCGGTATAGCAATCAGCCCCAGCATTTT
-,TRBD2,TRBJ2-1,TRBV9,CASSEGLASYNEQFF,TGTGCCAGCAGCGAGGGACTAGCCTCCTACAATGAGCAGTTCTTC
-,-,TRBJ2-7,TRBV6-5,CASSYSGSEYEQYF,TGTGCCAGCAGTTACTCTGGCAGCGAGTACGAGCAGTACTTC
-,-,TRBJ1-1,TRBV19,CASSMLSMNTEAFF,TGTGCCAGTAGTATGTTGAGCATGAACACTGAAGCTTTCTTT
-,TRBD2,TRBJ2-2,TRBV6-6,CASRASGRYTGELFF,TGTGCCAGCAGAGCGAGCGGGAGATACACCGGGGAGCTGTTTTTT
-,-,TRBJ1-5,TRBV7-9,CASSLGTGIGQPQHF,TGTGCCAGCAGCTTAGGGACGGGAATCGGTCAGCCCCAGCATTTT
-,TRBD2,TRBJ2-4,TRBV28,CASSSGGLAKNIQYF,TGTGCCAGCAGTTCCGGGGGGTTAGCCAAAAACATTCAGTACTTC